This T cell receptor (beta chain) was documented in a study of T and B cells in COVID-19 patients. Across the whole study: Median age was 34 years in the recovered cohort and 67 years in the active-infection cohort.

Notes on the study in general: Sorted SARS-CoV-2-responsive or tetramer+ T cells and CD4+, regulatory and CD8+ subsets were not yet sequenced.

Trimming stripped 2 bases from V and 3 bases from J, with 7 bases between. The V gene's germline CDR1 is MNHEY and CDR2 SVGAGI. The CDR3 consists of 13 residues. TRB rearrangements were amplified by multiplex PCR with BIOMED2 TRB-A/B primers. TCRdb used MiXCR to reprocess the multiplex PCR reads, holding one entry per CDR3 protein. Of over 15,000 distinct CDR3 sequences in the sample, over 30% are singletons; the top ten hold approximately 15%. A word on this clonotype: Its antigen is currently unknown.

From blood, about 230-500 ng of genomic DNA served as TRB template. J is TRBJ1-1 and V is TRBV6-5, with D hard to call. Sequenced sample: blood. The clonotype comes from a human donor with active COVID-19. The CDR3 here is CASSYPDYTEAFF. Written as DNA, the CDR3 is TGTGCCAGCAGTTACCCCGACTACACTGAAGCTTTCTTT.